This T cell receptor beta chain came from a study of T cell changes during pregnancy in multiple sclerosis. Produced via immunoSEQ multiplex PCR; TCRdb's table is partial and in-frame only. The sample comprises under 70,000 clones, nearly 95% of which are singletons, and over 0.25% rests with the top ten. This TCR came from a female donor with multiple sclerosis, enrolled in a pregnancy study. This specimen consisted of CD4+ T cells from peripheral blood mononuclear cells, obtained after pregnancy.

CDR3 in DNA: TGTGCCAGTAGTATTCAGGCCAGGGGACCTTACGAGCAGTACTTC. This gives the protein CASSIQARGPYEQYF. The chain links TRBV19 to TRBJ2-7; TRBD1 might be the D (6 bases). Per the germline V gene, CDR1 is LNHDA and CDR2 is SQIVND (reference sequence). Trimming pared 3 bases from V and 4 bases from J, leaving 16 bases between. The CDR3 length is 15 residues.